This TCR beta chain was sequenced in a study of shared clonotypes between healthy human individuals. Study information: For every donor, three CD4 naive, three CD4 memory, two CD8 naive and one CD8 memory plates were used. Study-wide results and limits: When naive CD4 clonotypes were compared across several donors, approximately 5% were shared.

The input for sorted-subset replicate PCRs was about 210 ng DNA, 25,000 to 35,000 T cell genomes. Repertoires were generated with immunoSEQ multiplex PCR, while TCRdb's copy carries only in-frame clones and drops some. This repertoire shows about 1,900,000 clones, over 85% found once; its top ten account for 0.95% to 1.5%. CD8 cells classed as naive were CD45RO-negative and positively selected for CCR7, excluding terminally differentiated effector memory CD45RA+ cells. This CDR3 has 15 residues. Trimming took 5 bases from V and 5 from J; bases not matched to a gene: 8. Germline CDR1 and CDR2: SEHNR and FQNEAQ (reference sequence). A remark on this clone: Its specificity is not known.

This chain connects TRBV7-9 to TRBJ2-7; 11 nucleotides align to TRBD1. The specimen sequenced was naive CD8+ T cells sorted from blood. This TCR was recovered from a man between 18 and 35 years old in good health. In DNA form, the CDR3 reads TGTGCCAGCAGCCGAAGGGACAGGGGGGACAACGAGCAGTACTTC. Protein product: CASSRRDRGDNEQYF. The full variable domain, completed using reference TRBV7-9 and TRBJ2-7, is DTGVSQNPRHKITKRGQNVTFRCDPISEHNRLYWYRQTLGQGPEFLTYFQNEAQLEKSRLLSDRFSAERPKGSFSTLEIQRTEQGDSAMYLCASSRRDRGDNEQYFGPGTRLTVT.